The entry below gives a single T cell receptor beta chain sequence along with its context. Germline lookup yields CDR1 LGHDT and CDR2 YNNKEL (reference sequence). The CDR3 runs to 15 residues. The V and J ends lost 6 bases and 6 bases, in that order; junction bases with no gene match: 10. The sample is drawn from a study of blood T cell repertoires in COVID-19. In the study overall: There were acute and convalescent COVID-19 samples, and they came from the United States, Italy and Spain.

Assay used: immunoSEQ multiplex PCR; TCRdb lists only in-frame clones, some missing. The data show approximately 290,000 clones, with approximately 83% seen just once and 4% to 4.5% held by the top ten. Enrolled through a virtual design, the participants were between about 18 and 100 years of age and came from fewer than 30 US areas. Donors in Cohort 3 who had recovered were those with two negative PCRs, healthcare professional clearance, or resolution of their symptoms. Sequenced: PBMCs or T cells enriched from blood (not recorded which). This chain links TRBV3-1 (or the pseudogene TRBV3-2) with TRBJ1-2; the match to TRBD1 covers 10 bases. The TCR originated in a woman between 25 and 40 years old who had recovered from COVID-19. CDR3 region: CASSNPGQGSDGYTF. CDR3 DNA: TGTGCCAGCAGTAATCCGGGACAGGGGAGTGATGGCTACACCTTC.